The 22 T cell receptor beta chains listed next were all sequenced from one sample in a study of CD8+ T cells in alopecia areata. Extracted RNA was reverse transcribed into cDNA, the sequencing template. Libraries were prepared by immunoSEQ multiplex PCR; TCRdb keeps only in-frame clonotypes and omits some of them. The table includes some 170,000 clones, approximately 70% detected once. Material: CD8+ T cells sorted from blood, obtained at week 0. Receptors were obtained from a human donor with alopecia areata.

The V gene is TRBV27, the J gene TRBJ1-1, with D tentatively TRBD1 (5 bases). The CDR3 is made up of 13 amino acids. Germline CDR1 is MNHEY and CDR2 is SMNVEV (reference sequence). V was trimmed by 2 bases and J by 8 bases, leaving 12 bases between them. This chain's CDR3 is CASSLAVREEAFF. The DNA of the CDR3 is TGTGCCAGCAGTTTAGCAGTCAGGGAAGAAGCTTTCTTT.

This chain joins TRBV6-5 and TRBJ1-1; D is possibly TRBD1 (5 bases). CDR3 length equals 14 residues. V was clipped by 6 bases and J by 1 base, with 12 bases between them. Germline lookup yields CDR1 MNHEY and CDR2 SVGAGI. CDR3 sequence reads: CASRPGMGNTEAFF. The DNA for the CDR3 is TGTGCCAGCAGGCCAGGGATGGGGAACACTGAAGCTTTCTTT.

The chain combines TRBV11-2 with TRBJ2-5; D gene ambiguous. In germline, CDR1 is SGHAT, CDR2 FQNNGV. V lost 0 bases, J lost 5 bases, and 7 bases lay in between. The CDR3 runs 13 residues. CDR3 DNA: TGTGCCAGCAGCTTAGAGGGTTGGGAGACCCAGTACTTC. Amino acid sequence: CASSLEGWETQYF.

This chain uses TRBV11-3 with TRBJ2-7; TRBD1 is a possible D gene (6 bases). From germline, CDR1 is SGHNT and CDR2 YENEEA. Between the trimmed V and J ends, which lost 5 bases and 5 bases, there was a span of 16 bases. This CDR3 comprises 14 residues. The CDR3 is CASSPFGQHDEQYF. As DNA, the CDR3 is TGTGCCAGCAGCCCCTTCGGACAGCACGACGAGCAGTACTTC.

This chain's CDR3 is CASSTGQNNYGYTF. The CDR3 bases are TGTGCCAGCAGCACCGGACAGAATAACTATGGCTACACCTTC. The rearrangement joins TRBV5-8 to TRBJ1-2, with D tentatively TRBD1 (6 bases). Germline loops: CDR1 SGHTS, CDR2 YDEGEE. Between the trimmed V and J ends, which lost 4 bases and 1 base, there was a span of 11 bases. This CDR3 contains 14 residues.

The chain uses TRBV6-1 and TRBJ1-1, with 8 bases aligning to TRBD1. The CDR3 consists of 16 residues. From germline, CDR1 is MNHNS and CDR2 SASEGT. Trimming took 2 bases from V and 7 from J; bases not matched to a gene: 12. CDR3: CASSEIEGRGLDEAFF. CDR3 nucleotide sequence: TGTGCCAGCAGTGAAATCGAGGGCAGGGGGCTTGATGAAGCTTTCTTT.

The V and J genes are TRBV4-1 and TRBJ2-2; TRBD2 might be the D (5 bases). V was trimmed by 5 bases and J by 6 bases, leaving 10 bases between them. The CDR3 is 13 amino acids. Germline V gives CDR1 MGHRA, CDR2 YSYEKL. CDR3 in amino acids: CASSVGLSGELFF. Here the CDR3 DNA reads TGCGCCAGCAGCGTCGGACTTTCCGGGGAGCTGTTTTTT.

This clone was observed a handful of times. This chain joins TRBV29-1 and TRBJ2-1; 7 positions match TRBD1. This CDR3 has 12 amino acids. V lost 6 bases and J lost 7; bases outside the gene matches: 6. The germline V gene encodes CDR1 SQVTM and CDR2 ANQGSEA. The CDR3 loop is CSVEDRRNEQFF. The CDR3, as DNA: TGCAGCGTAGAGGACAGGCGAAATGAGCAGTTCTTC.

The chain joins TRBV29-1 to TRBJ1-5; D not certain. Per the germline V gene, CDR1 is SQVTM and CDR2 is ANQGSEA. The V end was cut by 4 bases, the J end by 3 bases, with 10 bases between. CDR3 size: 13 residues. The CDR3 sequence: CSVVFRSNQPQHF. CDR3 DNA: TGCAGCGTTGTATTCAGGTCCAATCAGCCCCAGCATTTT.

The CDR3 loop is CASSHGLATDTQYF. The CDR3 region has the DNA TGTGCCAGCAGTCACGGACTAGCAACGGATACGCAGTATTTT. This sequence joins TRBV6-1 and TRBJ2-3, with 8 positions matching TRBD2. In germline, CDR1 is MNHNS, CDR2 SASEGT. V lost 5 bases, J lost 6 bases, and 7 bases stayed unmatched. This CDR3 comprises 14 residues.

This clone has just a few counts. This chain links TRBV19 with TRBJ2-2; tentatively, D is TRBD2 (5 bases). Trimming left V 8 bases short and J 1 base short, with 8 bases between. The CDR3 runs to 13 residues. CDR1 is LNHDA and CDR2 is SQIVND in the germline V gene (reference sequence). CDR3 coding DNA: TGTGCCAGTGAGGGAGAGAACACCGGGGAGCTGTTTTTT. Amino acids: CASEGENTGELFF.

This chain joins TRBV9 and TRBJ1-1; D not resolved. The ends were cut back, 4 bases at V and 5 bases at J, with 6 bases in the middle. The CDR3 extends over 11 amino acids. Per germline, CDR1 SGDLS and CDR2 YYNGEE. CDR3 sequence: CASSPLTEAFF. CDR3 DNA sequence: TGTGCCAGCAGCCCCCTAACTGAAGCTTTCTTT.

The chain uses TRBV7-9 and TRBJ2-7; 9 bases are a match to TRBD1. CDR1 is SEHNR and CDR2 is FQNEAQ in the germline V gene (reference sequence). Trimming took 0 bases from V and 3 from J; bases not matched to a gene: 3. CDR3 length equals 15 residues. The CDR3 DNA reads as TGTGCCAGCAGCTTAGCGTCGACAGGGGGCTACGAGCAGTACTTC. Translating gives CASSLASTGGYEQYF.

V gene TRBV2 combines with J gene TRBJ2-7, with D possibly matching TRBD1 (6 bases). The CDR3 has 14 amino acids. V gave up 10 bases and J gave up 0 bases, with 16 bases separating them. Per germline, CDR1 SNHLY and CDR2 FYNNEI. CDR3 DNA sequence: TGTGCCACCTCGAGGACAGCTGACTCCTACGAGCAGTACTTC. Translated, it gives CATSRTADSYEQYF.

CDR3 bases: TGTGCCAGCAAAGTCCTTCCCAGGACAGAGATTAACTATGGCTACACCTTC. Translated: CASKVLPRTEINYGYTF. V and J are TRBV5-5 and TRBJ1-2, with a weak D call TRBD1 (6 bases). The CDR3 loop spans 17 amino acids. The V end lost 6 bases, the J end lost 1 base, and 22 bases lay between the germline ends. Germline values: CDR1 SGHKS, CDR2 YYEKEE (reference sequence).

Concerning this clone: At the DNA level, this CDR3 is encoded by other sequences in the same sample as well. The J gene is TRBJ2-5, the V gene TRBV27; possibly TRBD2 for D (6 bases). CDR1 MNHEY and CDR2 SMNVEV come from the germline V gene (reference sequence). The CDR3 consists of 13 residues. Trimming removed 6 bases from V and 4 bases from J, with 12 bases in between. The CDR3 DNA reads TGTGCCAGCAGCCTCAACGGGGGAGAGACCCAGTACTTC. Translation: CASSLNGGETQYF.

This clone has only a few counts. The J gene is TRBJ2-4, the V gene TRBV5-6; no reliable D call. V gave up 0 bases and J gave up 11 bases, with 6 bases separating them. The length of the CDR3 is 11 residues. CDR1 is SGHDT and CDR2 is YYEEEE in the germline V gene. The CDR3 bases are TGTGCCAGCAGCTTGGGAGCTCTTCAGTACTTC. Translating it yields CASSLGALQYF.

The V gene is TRBV2, the J gene TRBJ1-5; 10 bases align to TRBD1. V was pared by 3 bases and J by 5 bases, with 4 bases of the junction left unmatched. Looked up from germline, CDR1 is SNHLY and CDR2 is FYNNEI. This CDR3 is 15 amino acids long. CDR3 loop: CASSDGQGGDQPQHF. The CDR3, as DNA: TGTGCCAGCAGTGATGGACAGGGGGGAGATCAGCCCCAGCATTTT.

In the case of this clone: One end of the junction fails to match germline, which may point to a read error. This rearrangement joins TRBV11-1 to TRBJ2-7, with a possible D match to TRBD2 (6 bases). The CDR3 has 14 residues. Germline CDR1 and CDR2: SGHAT and FQDESV (reference sequence). The CDR3 DNA reads TGTGCCAACAGCCTGGGACTCGAAACCTACGAGCAGTACTTC. It translates to CANSLGLETYEQYF.

This chain joins TRBV7-8 and TRBJ2-7; TRBD2 agrees at 7 bases. This CDR3 has 13 amino acids. CDR1 and CDR2 (germline): SGHVS, FQNEAQ. V lost 1 base to trimming and J lost 6 bases; unmatched junction nucleotides: 3. The CDR3: CASSLEPGGEQYF. The CDR3 DNA follows: TGTGCCAGCAGCTTAGAACCGGGAGGCGAGCAGTACTTC.

This chain uses TRBV29-1 with TRBJ2-7; TRBD1 agrees at 8 bases. The CDR3 is 15 residues long. Germline trimming cut 2 bases from V and 1 base from J; bases unmatched to any gene: 7. The germline V gene has CDR1 SQVTM and CDR2 ANQGSEA. The CDR3 here is CSVESSGGMSYEQYF. The CDR3 DNA reads as TGCAGCGTTGAATCGTCAGGGGGCATGTCCTACGAGCAGTACTTC.

The rearrangement links TRBV2 to TRBJ2-4; D might be TRBD2 (5 bases). This CDR3 contains 16 residues. Germline V gene lookup returns CDR1 SNHLY and CDR2 FYNNEI. V was clipped by 5 bases and J by 7 bases, with 21 bases between them. The CDR3 loop is CASSLRGRTVVNIQYF. The CDR3 region has the DNA TGTGCCAGCAGTCTACGGGGTCGTACGGTGGTGAACATTCAGTACTTC. Based on the CDR3 plus reference TRBV2 and TRBJ2-4, the full variable domain is EPEVTQTPSHQVTQMGQEVILRCVPISNHLYFYWYRQILGQKVEFLVSFYNNEISEKSEIFDDQFSVERPDGSNFTLKIRSTKLEDSAMYFCASSLRGRTVVNIQYFGAGTRLSVL.